This T cell receptor (beta chain) is from a study of post-analysis software for immune sequencing data. Overall study context: Clinical courses comprised relapsing-remitting, secondary progressive and progressive-relapsing multiple sclerosis. Study-wide points: Patients carried a handful of TRBV segments more frequently than controls did, and TRBV5-6, TRBV5-1 and TRBV20-1 were among them. The normalized Chao1 diversity of multiple sclerosis patients was significantly lower than that of controls. Samples prepared in the same batch strongly co-clustered by F measure.

Carried by the TCR beta cDNA libraries were unique molecular identifiers. T cells numbering about 0.85 to 11 million yielded 500,000 to 550,000 cDNA molecules. Via MiXCR, TCRdb re-called the PCR reads, giving one row per CDR3 protein. Of around 200,000 distinct CDR3 sequences in the sample, roughly 28% were seen once. This CDR3 is built from 14 residues. CDR1 is DFQATT and CDR2 is SNEGSKA in the germline V gene (reference sequence). Germline trimming cut 5 bases from V and 4 bases from J; bases unmatched to any gene: 7. This clonotype was detected a few times. Its specificity is not known. The sequence derives from a girl aged 2 to 17 with multiple sclerosis. The rearrangement joins TRBV20-1 to TRBJ1-2; 10 nucleotides align to TRBD1. Sequencing input: blood. The CDR3 sequence is CSAPGQGLSYGYTF. The CDR3 bases are TGCAGTGCTCCGGGACAGGGGTTAAGCTATGGCTACACCTTC.